This T cell receptor beta chain was profiled in a study of identical twins. TCRdb used MiXCR to reprocess the 5' RACE reads, holding one entry per CDR3 protein. The repertoire holds some 1,600,000 distinct CDR3 sequences, about 31% seen once, with approximately 0.29% in the top ten. The ends were cut back, 1 base at V and 3 bases at J, with 6 bases in the middle. CDR1 and CDR2 (germline): SGHVS, FQNEAQ. The CDR3 runs to 14 residues. The chain recombines TRBV7-8 with TRBJ2-2; D gene ambiguous. This clonotype was sampled from a newborn girl in good health. The specimen was cord blood. The chain's CDR3 is CASSLGLDTGELFF. The DNA for the CDR3 is TGTGCCAGCAGCTTAGGACTTGACACCGGGGAGCTGTTTTTT.